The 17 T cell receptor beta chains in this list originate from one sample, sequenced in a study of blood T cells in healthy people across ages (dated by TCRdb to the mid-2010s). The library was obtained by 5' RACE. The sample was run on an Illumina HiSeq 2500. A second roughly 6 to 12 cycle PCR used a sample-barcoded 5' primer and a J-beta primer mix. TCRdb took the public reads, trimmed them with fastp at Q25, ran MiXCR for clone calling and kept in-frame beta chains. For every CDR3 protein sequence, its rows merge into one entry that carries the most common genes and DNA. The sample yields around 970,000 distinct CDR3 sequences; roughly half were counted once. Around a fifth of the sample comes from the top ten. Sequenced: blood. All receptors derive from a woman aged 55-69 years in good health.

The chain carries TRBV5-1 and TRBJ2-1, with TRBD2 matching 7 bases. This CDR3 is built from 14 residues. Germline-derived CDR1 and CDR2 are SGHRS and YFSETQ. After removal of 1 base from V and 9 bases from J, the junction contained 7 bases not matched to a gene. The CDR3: CASSLSAGALEQFF. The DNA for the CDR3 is TGCGCCAGCAGCTTGTCGGCGGGAGCGCTTGAGCAGTTCTTC.

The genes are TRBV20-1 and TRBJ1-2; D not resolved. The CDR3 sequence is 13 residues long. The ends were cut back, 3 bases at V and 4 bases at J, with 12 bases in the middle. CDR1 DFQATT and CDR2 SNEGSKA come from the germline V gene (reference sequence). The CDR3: CSASDPGIYGYTF. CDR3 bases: TGCAGTGCTAGTGACCCAGGAATCTATGGCTACACCTTC.

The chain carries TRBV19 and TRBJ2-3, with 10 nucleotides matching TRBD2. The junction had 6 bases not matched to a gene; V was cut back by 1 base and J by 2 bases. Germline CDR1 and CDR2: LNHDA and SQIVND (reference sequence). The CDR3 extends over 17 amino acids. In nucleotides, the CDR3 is TGTGCCAGTAGTATAGCTCGGACTAGCGGAAACACAGATACGCAGTATTTT. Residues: CASSIARTSGNTDTQYF.

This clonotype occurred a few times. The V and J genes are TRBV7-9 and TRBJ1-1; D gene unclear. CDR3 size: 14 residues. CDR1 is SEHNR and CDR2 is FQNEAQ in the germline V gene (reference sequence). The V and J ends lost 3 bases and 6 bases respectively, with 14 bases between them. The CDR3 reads CASSFSGLQAEAFF. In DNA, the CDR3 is TGTGCCAGCAGCTTTTCCGGACTGCAGGCTGAAGCTTTCTTT.

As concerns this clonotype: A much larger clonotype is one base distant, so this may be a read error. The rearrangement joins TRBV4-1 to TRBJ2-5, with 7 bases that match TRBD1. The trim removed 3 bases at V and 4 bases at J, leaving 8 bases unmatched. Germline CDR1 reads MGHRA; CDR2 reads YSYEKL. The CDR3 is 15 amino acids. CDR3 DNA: TGCGCCAGCAGCCAGCCGGGACAGAAACGAGAGACCCAGTACTTC. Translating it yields CASSQPGQKRETQYF.

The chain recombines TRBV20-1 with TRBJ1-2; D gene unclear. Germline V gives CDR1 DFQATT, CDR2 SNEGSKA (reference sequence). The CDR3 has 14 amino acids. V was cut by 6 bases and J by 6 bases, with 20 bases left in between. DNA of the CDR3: TGCAGTGCGAGCTCCCATCGAATGGACGATGGCTACACCTTC. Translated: CSASSHRMDDGYTF.

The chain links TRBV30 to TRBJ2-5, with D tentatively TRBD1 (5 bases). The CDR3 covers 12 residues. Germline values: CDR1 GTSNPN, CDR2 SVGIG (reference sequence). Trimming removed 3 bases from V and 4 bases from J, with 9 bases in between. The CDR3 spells CAWRRQRETQYF. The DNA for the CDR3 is TGTGCCTGGAGAAGACAGAGAGAGACCCAGTACTTC.

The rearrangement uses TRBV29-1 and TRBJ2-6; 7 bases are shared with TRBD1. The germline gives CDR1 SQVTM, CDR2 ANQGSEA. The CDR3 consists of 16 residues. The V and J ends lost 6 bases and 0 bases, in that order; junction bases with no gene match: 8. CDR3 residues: CSVVTGKNSGANVLTF. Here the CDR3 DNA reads TGCAGCGTCGTGACAGGGAAAAACTCTGGGGCCAACGTCCTGACTTTC.

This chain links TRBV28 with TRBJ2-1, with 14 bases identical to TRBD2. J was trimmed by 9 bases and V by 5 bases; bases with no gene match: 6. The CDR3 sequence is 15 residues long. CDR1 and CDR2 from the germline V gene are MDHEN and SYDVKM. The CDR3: CASSQGTSGRSEQFF. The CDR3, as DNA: TGTGCCAGCAGTCAAGGGACTAGCGGGAGAAGTGAGCAGTTCTTC.

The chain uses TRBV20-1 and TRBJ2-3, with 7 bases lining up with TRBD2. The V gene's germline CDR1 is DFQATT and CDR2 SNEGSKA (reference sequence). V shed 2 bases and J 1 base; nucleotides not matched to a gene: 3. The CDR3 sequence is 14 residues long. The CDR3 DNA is TGCAGTGCTAGATTGGGGGGGGGCACAGATACGCAGTATTTT. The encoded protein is CSARLGGGTDTQYF.

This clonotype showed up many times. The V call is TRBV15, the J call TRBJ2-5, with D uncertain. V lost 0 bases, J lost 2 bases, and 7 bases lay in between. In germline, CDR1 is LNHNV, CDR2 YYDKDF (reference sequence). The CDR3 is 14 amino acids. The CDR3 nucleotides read TGTGCCACCAGCAGAGATCACGGACAAGAGACCCAGTACTTC. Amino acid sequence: CATSRDHGQETQYF.

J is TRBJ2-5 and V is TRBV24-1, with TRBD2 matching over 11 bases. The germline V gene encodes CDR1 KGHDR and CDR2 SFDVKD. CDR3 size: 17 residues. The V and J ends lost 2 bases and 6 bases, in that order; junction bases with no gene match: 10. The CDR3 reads CATSDSGTSGSSKTQYF. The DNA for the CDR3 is TGTGCCACCAGTGATTCTGGGACTAGCGGTTCCTCCAAGACCCAGTACTTC.

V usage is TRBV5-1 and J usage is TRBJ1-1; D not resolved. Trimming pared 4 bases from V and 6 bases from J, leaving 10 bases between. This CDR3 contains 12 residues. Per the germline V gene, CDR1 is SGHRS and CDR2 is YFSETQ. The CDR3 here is CASSGLGAEAFF. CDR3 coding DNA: TGCGCCAGCAGCGGACTTGGAGCTGAAGCTTTCTTT.

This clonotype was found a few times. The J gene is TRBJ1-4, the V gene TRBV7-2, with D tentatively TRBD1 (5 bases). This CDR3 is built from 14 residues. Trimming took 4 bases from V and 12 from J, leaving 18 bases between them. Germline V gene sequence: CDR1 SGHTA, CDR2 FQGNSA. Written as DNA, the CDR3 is TGTGCCAGCAGCTCGGCGGGGGTGGTTCGGGAACTGTTTTTT. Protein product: CASSSAGVVRELFF.

CDR3 sequence (DNA): TGTGCCAGCAGAGCCGGGACTGGCCCCTACGAGCAGTACTTC. Protein product: CASRAGTGPYEQYF. The chain uses TRBV28 and TRBJ2-7, with D possibly matching TRBD2 (6 bases). Germline V gives CDR1 MDHEN, CDR2 SYDVKM. The CDR3 is 14 residues long. Trimming left V 6 bases short and J 2 bases short, with 14 bases between. The whole variable domain, remainder taken from reference TRBV28 and TRBJ2-7, is DVKVTQSSRYLVKRTGEKVFLECVQDMDHENMFWYRQDPGLGLRLIYFSYDVKMKEKGDIPEGYSVSREKKERFSLILESASTNQTSMYLCASRAGTGPYEQYFGPGTRLTVT.

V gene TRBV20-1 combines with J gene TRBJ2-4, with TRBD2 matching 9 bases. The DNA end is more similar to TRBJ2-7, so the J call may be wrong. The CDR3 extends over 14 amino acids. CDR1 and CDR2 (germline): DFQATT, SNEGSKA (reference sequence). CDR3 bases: TGCAGTGCTAGTCCTAGCGGGGCTTTCTACGAGCAGTACTTC. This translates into CSASPSGAFYEQYF.

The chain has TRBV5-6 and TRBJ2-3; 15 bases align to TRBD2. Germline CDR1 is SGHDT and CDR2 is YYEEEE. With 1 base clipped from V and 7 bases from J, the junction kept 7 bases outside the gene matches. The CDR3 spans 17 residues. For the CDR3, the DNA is TGTGCCAGCAGCTTGCGGACTAGCGGGAGGGGTATTAATACGCAGTATTTT. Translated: CASSLRTSGRGINTQYF.